This passage covers 11 T cell receptor beta chains from one sample sequenced in a study of beta chain features in type 1 diabetes. Study-wide results and caveats: All four CD4+ subsets of Type 1 diabetes patients contained TCRB CDR3s that were moderately but significantly shorter.

The study reverse transcribed the entire isolated RNA, so it sequenced expressed TCRB transcripts. Assay used: immunoSEQ multiplex PCR; TCRdb lists only in-frame clones, some missing. This table holds around 260,000 clones, approximately 20% found once. No antigen is known for these receptors. Sequenced input: naive CD4+ T cells from blood. The receptor source for this set is a woman between 40 and 55 years old with type 1 diabetes.

The chain recombines TRBV5-1 with TRBJ1-4; TRBD1 aligns across 7 bases. After removal of 4 bases from V and 0 bases from J, the junction contained 3 bases not matched to a gene. This CDR3 spans 15 amino acids. Germline values: CDR1 SGHRS, CDR2 YFSETQ. CDR3 loop: CASSGDSPTNEKLFF. CDR3 coding DNA: TGCGCCAGCAGCGGGGACAGCCCAACTAATGAAAAACTGTTTTTT.

This chain joins TRBV4-3 and TRBJ2-2; a weak D match, TRBD2 (5 bases). This CDR3 has 16 amino acids. The V gene's germline CDR1 is LGHNA and CDR2 YSLEER. V dropped 4 bases and J dropped 1 base, with 13 bases sitting between them. The CDR3 reads CASSRAVAKNTGELFF. CDR3 coding DNA: TGCGCCAGCAGCCGAGCGGTGGCAAAGAACACCGGGGAGCTGTTTTTT.

This clone has more than one count but fewer than ten. This chain connects TRBV7-9 to TRBJ1-6; no reliable D call. Trimming stripped 1 base from V and 10 bases from J, with 11 bases between. From germline, CDR1 is SEHNR and CDR2 FQNEAQ (reference sequence). The CDR3 has 14 residues. The CDR3 region has the DNA TGTGCCAGCAGCTTAGGGACGGCGGGGTCACCCCTCCACTTT. Its protein is CASSLGTAGSPLHF.

The chain uses TRBV30 and TRBJ1-2, with TRBD1 identical over 7 bases. This CDR3 spans 12 amino acids. The ends lost 5 bases at V and 8 bases at J; junction bases unmatched: 8. Germline CDR1 reads GTSNPN; CDR2 reads SVGIG (reference sequence). CDR3 DNA sequence: TGTGCCTGGGCAGGGGGTACTTGGGGCTACACCTTC. Translating gives CAWAGGTWGYTF.

V gene TRBV29-1 combines with J gene TRBJ1-1; 7 bases align to TRBD1. The CDR3 consists of 13 residues. V shed 6 bases and J 1 base; nucleotides not matched to a gene: 5. Per germline, CDR1 SQVTM and CDR2 ANQGSEA. CDR3 bases: TGCAGCGTCGCGACAGGGAAGAACACTGAAGCTTTCTTT. Protein sequence: CSVATGKNTEAFF. The full variable domain, with the rest looked up from reference TRBV29-1 and TRBJ1-1, is SAVISQKPSRDICQRGTSLTIQCQVDSQVTMMFWYRQQPGQSLTLIATANQGSEATYESGFVIDKFPISRPNLTFSTLTVSNMSPEDSSIYLCSVATGKNTEAFFGQGTRLTVV.

V gene TRBV4-3 combines with J gene TRBJ1-6, with TRBD1 identical over 7 bases. Unmatched junction bases numbered 7, after V lost 4 bases and J lost 7 bases. The CDR3 runs 15 residues. CDR1 is LGHNA, CDR2 YSLEER, per germline. The CDR3 region has the DNA TGCGCCAGCAGCCTAACAGGGGCCGGGAATTCACCCCTCCACTTT. It is translated as CASSLTGAGNSPLHF.

The chain links TRBV7-9 to TRBJ1-2; the D gene is possibly TRBD1 (5 bases). Germline V lookup: CDR1 SEHNR, CDR2 FQNEAQ (reference sequence). The CDR3 extends over 14 amino acids. The germline V and J ends were trimmed by 5 bases and 8 bases, with 18 bases remaining between them. The CDR3 is CASSPKGAVWGYTF. In DNA form, the CDR3 reads TGTGCCAGCAGCCCCAAAGGGGCGGTATGGGGCTACACCTTC.

The chain's CDR3 is CASSQRGSGYTF. CDR3 in DNA: TGTGCCAGCAGCCAAAGGGGAAGTGGCTACACCTTC. This chain uses TRBV14 with TRBJ1-2; D may be TRBD1 (5 bases). Trimming took 2 bases from V and 7 from J, leaving 8 bases between them. Germline lookup yields CDR1 SGHDN and CDR2 FVKESK. The CDR3 has 12 residues.

The rearrangement links TRBV7-9 to TRBJ2-5, with a possible D match to TRBD2 (6 bases). From germline, CDR1 is SEHNR and CDR2 FQNEAQ (reference sequence). The V end lost 2 bases, the J end lost 5 bases, and 12 bases lay between the germline ends. This CDR3 has 14 amino acids. CDR3 region: CASSLTGVAETQYF. The CDR3 DNA follows: TGTGCCAGCAGCTTAACGGGAGTGGCGGAGACCCAGTACTTC. The full variable domain, in which reference TRBV7-9 and TRBJ2-5 provide the parts outside the CDR3, is DTGVSQNPRHKITKRGQNVTFRCDPISEHNRLYWYRQTLGQGPEFLTYFQNEAQLEKSRLLSDRFSAERPKGSFSTLEIQRTEQGDSAMYLCASSLTGVAETQYFGPGTRLLVL.

This clone came up a few times. J is TRBJ1-2 and V is TRBV9; D gene unclear. The CDR3 covers 14 residues. V was pared by 7 bases and J by 1 base, with 14 bases between. Germline lookup yields CDR1 SGDLS and CDR2 YYNGEE. CDR3 nucleotide sequence: TGTGCCAGCTGCCCCGGCCGGGTTAACTATGGCTACACCTTC. Its protein is CASCPGRVNYGYTF.

This clone occurred a few times. J is TRBJ2-1 and V is TRBV5-6; D gene uncertain. Between the trimmed V and J ends, which lost 1 base and 0 bases, there was a span of 11 bases. The CDR3 consists of 16 residues. Per germline, CDR1 SGHDT and CDR2 YYEEEE. CDR3 sequence reads: CASSLNPASSYNEQFF. CDR3 coding DNA: TGTGCCAGCAGCTTGAACCCCGCCAGCTCCTACAATGAGCAGTTCTTC.